Shown below are 26 T cell receptor beta chains from a single sample sequenced in a study of blood T cell repertoires in COVID-19. TCRdb's table, derived via immunoSEQ multiplex PCR, lists solely in-frame clones and lacks some. Of 200,000 to 300,000 clones in the sample, approximately 91% were seen once. Sequenced material: peripheral blood. These receptors were collected from a human donor in a cohort sampled during active COVID-19.

This chain uses TRBV28 with TRBJ1-4; D might be TRBD1 (6 bases). CDR1 and CDR2 from the germline V gene are MDHEN and SYDVKM. This CDR3 region has 16 residues. V was cut by 1 base and J by 3 bases, with 12 bases left in between. The CDR3 region is CASSLYPGAANEKLFF. The CDR3 DNA reads as TGTGCCAGCAGTTTATACCCAGGGGCGGCTAATGAAAAACTGTTTTTT.

The CDR3 nucleotides read TGCGCCAGCAGCCTAAAGGACAGGACTTCCTACGAGCAGTACTTC. It specifies CASSLKDRTSYEQYF. V usage is TRBV5-1 and J usage is TRBJ2-7; 7 positions agree with TRBD1. Germline V gene data show CDR1 as SGHRS and CDR2 as YFSETQ. This CDR3 comprises 15 residues. Trimming at V came to 4 bases and at J to 1 base, leaving 8 bases not matched to a gene.

The V and J genes are TRBV7-2 and TRBJ1-1, with D perhaps TRBD1 (5 bases). V lost 3 bases and J lost 8, with 13 bases in between. This CDR3 has 13 residues. Germline CDR1 SGHTA, CDR2 FQGNSA. The CDR3 loop is CASSLTGVREAFF. The DNA of the CDR3 is TGTGCCAGCAGCTTGACGGGGGTTCGGGAAGCTTTCTTT.

V is TRBV18 and J is TRBJ2-2; D ambiguous. CDR3 size: 11 residues. With 6 bases removed from V and 5 bases from J, the gap between germline ends came to 4 bases. Germline V gene sequence: CDR1 KGHSH, CDR2 LQKENI. The CDR3 loop reads CASSSTGELFF. The CDR3 coding sequence is TGTGCCAGCTCGTCGACCGGGGAGCTGTTTTTT.

The chain carries TRBV11-1 and TRBJ2-7; perhaps TRBD1 as D (5 bases). From germline, CDR1 is SGHAT and CDR2 FQDESV (reference sequence). V lost 1 base to trimming and J lost 0 bases, with 7 bases between them. The CDR3 covers 14 residues. Written as DNA, the CDR3 is TGTGCCAGCAGCTTAGGGGGCCACTCCTACGAGCAGTACTTC. Amino acids: CASSLGGHSYEQYF.

V is TRBV4-1 and J is TRBJ1-3; TRBD1 is a possible D gene (5 bases). The CDR3 contains 17 residues. V was cut by 0 bases and J by 1 base, with 13 bases left in between. CDR1 is MGHRA, CDR2 YSYEKL, per germline. The CDR3 nucleotides read TGCGCCAGCAGCCAAGAAAGGGGCCGACCATCTGGAAACACCATATATTTT. Translating it yields CASSQERGRPSGNTIYF.

This clone occurred a few times. The genes are TRBV11-2 and TRBJ1-1; 10 bases map to TRBD1. V shed 8 bases and J 11 bases; nucleotides not matched to a gene: 14. The CDR3 is made up of 14 amino acids. Germline V gene lookup returns CDR1 SGHAT and CDR2 FQNNGV. The CDR3 coding sequence is TGTGCCAGCTCCAACCGGGACAGGGGTCAGGATGCTTTCTTT. It yields the protein CASSNRDRGQDAFF. The whole variable domain, remainder taken from reference TRBV11-2 and TRBJ1-1, is EAGVAQSPRYKIIEKRQSVAFWCNPISGHATLYWYQQILGQGPKLLIQFQNNGVVDDSQLPKDRFSAERLKGVDSTLKIQPAKLEDSAVYLCASSNRDRGQDAFFGQGTRLTVV.

The chain uses TRBV28 and TRBJ2-7, with TRBD1 matching 10 bases. From germline, CDR1 is MDHEN and CDR2 SYDVKM. The trim removed 0 bases at V and 5 bases at J, leaving 4 bases unmatched. This CDR3 comprises 15 residues. This CDR3 reads CASSLWGQGLNEQYF. CDR3 DNA sequence: TGTGCCAGCAGTTTATGGGGACAGGGGCTCAACGAGCAGTACTTC.

The V gene is TRBV2, the J gene TRBJ2-5, with D uncertain. The V gene's germline CDR1 is SNHLY and CDR2 FYNNEI. This CDR3 comprises 14 residues. Trimming took off 7 bases at V and 7 bases at J, with 19 bases between the two ends. CDR3 sequence: CASTPPGPPGTQYF. CDR3 DNA sequence: TGTGCCAGCACCCCCCCTGGGCCCCCCGGGACCCAGTACTTC. Filled out from reference TRBV2 and TRBJ2-5, the complete variable domain reads EPEVTQTPSHQVTQMGQEVILRCVPISNHLYFYWYRQILGQKVEFLVSFYNNEISEKSEIFDDQFSVERPDGSNFTLKIRSTKLEDSAMYFCASTPPGPPGTQYFGPGTRLLVL.

The chain uses TRBV4-3 and TRBJ2-7, with 9 bases identical to TRBD1. This CDR3 spans 14 amino acids. The V and J ends lost 5 bases and 2 bases, in that order; junction bases with no gene match: 4. Germline lookup yields CDR1 LGHNA and CDR2 YSLEER. CDR3 residues: CASSSRQGAYEQYF. The CDR3 bases are TGCGCCAGCAGCTCCCGACAGGGGGCCTACGAGCAGTACTTC.

This chain links TRBV4-3 with TRBJ1-3; TRBD1 aligns across 7 bases. CDR1 and CDR2 (germline): LGHNA, YSLEER. The CDR3 has 15 residues. Trimming removed 7 bases from V and 0 bases from J; junction bases left unmatched: 6. CDR3 DNA: TGCGCCAGCACACCGGGACAGAACTCTGGAAACACCATATATTTT. Encoded protein: CASTPGQNSGNTIYF.

This clone appeared a single time. The chain is built from TRBV6-5 and TRBJ2-7, with TRBD2 identical over 14 bases. V lost 7 bases to trimming and J lost 6 bases; unmatched junction nucleotides: 5. The V gene's germline CDR1 is MNHEY and CDR2 SVGAGI. The CDR3 spans 14 residues. The CDR3 protein is CASMRGLAGAEQYF. As DNA, the CDR3 is TGTGCCAGCATGAGGGGACTAGCGGGAGCCGAGCAGTACTTC.

CDR3 DNA sequence: TGTGCCTGGAGCAGGGAGGGGCAGCCCCAGCATTTT. It codes for CAWSREGQPQHF. This chain uses TRBV30 with TRBJ1-5, with D possibly being TRBD1 (5 bases). This CDR3 spans 12 amino acids. Trimming removed 3 bases at V and 7 bases at J, with 10 bases between. Germline values: CDR1 GTSNPN, CDR2 SVGIG (reference sequence).

The chain carries TRBV4-3 and TRBJ2-1; D is unclear. Germline V CDR1 and CDR2: LGHNA, YSLEER. The length of the CDR3 is 17 residues. V lost 0 bases to trimming and J lost 3 bases, with 15 bases between them. CDR3 amino acids: CASSQDKTEQSYNEQFF. In nucleotides, the CDR3 is TGCGCCAGCAGCCAAGATAAAACAGAGCAAAGCTACAATGAGCAGTTCTTC.

This CDR3 reads CASSQGLQGTNYGYTF. The CDR3 nucleotides read TGCGCCAGCAGCCAAGGTCTGCAGGGGACAAACTATGGCTACACCTTC. The chain couples TRBV4-3 to TRBJ1-2; D possibly corresponds to TRBD1 (6 bases). V was trimmed by 1 base and J by 2 bases, leaving 14 bases between them. Germline V lookup: CDR1 LGHNA, CDR2 YSLEER. This CDR3 has 16 residues.

In DNA form, the CDR3 reads TGTGCCATCGGGACTGGACTCTATGGCTACACCTTC. Its protein is CAIGTGLYGYTF. The rearrangement joins TRBV10-3 to TRBJ1-2; D is perhaps TRBD1 (5 bases). V lost 8 bases to trimming and J lost 4 bases, with 11 bases between them. The CDR3 is made up of 12 amino acids. CDR1 is ENHRY, CDR2 SYGVKD, per germline.

This chain joins TRBV27 and TRBJ2-7, with 8 positions matching TRBD1. The germline V gene encodes CDR1 MNHEY and CDR2 SMNVEV (reference sequence). After removal of 3 bases from V and 9 bases from J, the junction contained 7 bases not matched to a gene. This CDR3 has 13 residues. This CDR3 reads CASSLTGVKGQYF. CDR3 coding DNA: TGTGCCAGCAGTTTGACAGGGGTTAAAGGGCAGTACTTC.

This chain connects TRBV6-5 to TRBJ1-4; D is undetermined. Germline V gene sequence: CDR1 MNHEY, CDR2 SVGAGI. This CDR3 spans 14 amino acids. Trimming took off 5 bases at V and 10 bases at J, with 17 bases between the two ends. CDR3 in amino acids: CASSNRDGAGKLFF. CDR3 DNA sequence: TGTGCCAGCAGTAATCGAGACGGCGCGGGAAAACTGTTTTTT.

The V and J genes are TRBV4-3 and TRBJ2-7, with a weak D call TRBD1 (5 bases). Germline lookup yields CDR1 LGHNA and CDR2 YSLEER. Trimming took 2 bases from V and 3 from J, leaving 11 bases between them. The CDR3 has 14 residues. CDR3 protein: CASSQSGPNYEQYF. CDR3 nucleotides: TGCGCCAGCAGCCAATCAGGGCCCAACTACGAGCAGTACTTC.

This chain connects TRBV3-1 (or the pseudogene TRBV3-2) to TRBJ2-2; TRBD1 agrees at 7 bases. Trimming removed 2 bases from V and 4 bases from J; junction bases left unmatched: 7. The CDR3 covers 16 residues. Per the germline V gene, CDR1 is LGHDT and CDR2 is YNNKEL (reference sequence). The DNA of the CDR3 is TGTGCCAGCAGCCAAACTACAGGGGTCGGCACCGGGGAGCTGTTTTTT. This sequence encodes CASSQTTGVGTGELFF.

V gene TRBV30 combines with J gene TRBJ2-7, with 7 nucleotides matching TRBD1. V was pared by 3 bases and J by 1 base, with 6 bases of the junction left unmatched. The CDR3 consists of 14 residues. CDR1 is GTSNPN, CDR2 SVGIG, per germline (reference sequence). The DNA of the CDR3 is TGTGCCTGGAGCCCCGGGACAGTATCCTACGAGCAGTACTTC. Residues: CAWSPGTVSYEQYF.

The chain recombines TRBV27 with TRBJ1-6, with D tentatively TRBD1 (5 bases). Trimming shortened V by 2 bases and J by 6 bases, and 8 bases separated the two germline ends. The CDR3 sequence is 14 residues long. CDR1 is MNHEY and CDR2 is SMNVEV in the germline V gene (reference sequence). The chain's CDR3 is CASSLIQGNSPLHF. The CDR3 region has the DNA TGTGCCAGCAGTTTAATCCAGGGTAATTCACCCCTCCACTTT.

The gene calls are TRBV28 and TRBJ1-2; D perhaps matches TRBD1 (6 bases). The CDR3 has 13 amino acids. Trimming took off 10 bases at V and 6 bases at J, with 18 bases between the two ends. Germline CDR1 MDHEN, CDR2 SYDVKM. For the CDR3, the DNA is TGTGCCACTAACATACAGGGAGTAGATGGCTACACCTTC. It yields the protein CATNIQGVDGYTF.

The genes are TRBV18 and TRBJ1-1; no definite D call. This CDR3 has 15 amino acids. V gave up 6 bases and J gave up 5 bases, with 19 bases separating them. Germline values: CDR1 KGHSH, CDR2 LQKENI. CDR3 in DNA: TGTGCCAGCTCCCTTAATGAGGCGAGGGTGACTGAAGCTTTCTTT. Residues: CASSLNEARVTEAFF.

V gene TRBV25-1 combines with J gene TRBJ1-1; TRBD1 might be the D (5 bases). V was pared by 5 bases and J by 4 bases, with 11 bases between. Germline CDR1 is MGHDK and CDR2 is SYGVNS. CDR3 size: 13 residues. For the CDR3, the DNA is TGTGCCAGCAGTTCCCCAGGGATCACTGAAGCTTTCTTT. Protein: CASSSPGITEAFF.

J is TRBJ2-7 and V is TRBV2, with 7 positions matching TRBD2. The CDR3 consists of 18 residues. CDR1 and CDR2 from the germline V gene are SNHLY and FYNNEI. The V gene end was trimmed by 4 bases and the J gene end by 2 bases; junction bases not matched to a gene: 17. This CDR3 reads CASSAGANGELAPYEQYF. CDR3 bases: TGTGCCAGCAGTGCTGGGGCGAACGGGGAACTAGCGCCCTACGAGCAGTACTTC.